The source of this T cell receptor (beta chain) is a study of regulatory T cells in long-lasting Graves disease. This clonotype was recorded many times. The time point here: persistent/refractory GD, antithyroid drugs over 5 years with positive TRAb. The TCR library was made from RNA that had been extracted from PBMCs in TRIzol. To make TCR beta libraries, researchers used iRepertoire HTBI primers and Arm-PCR of CDR3 regions. Original processing notes: The study identified 55 to 80 TRBV and 13 to 15 TRBJ segments across samples. From the multiplex PCR reads, TCRdb called clonotypes with MiXCR, one entry per CDR3 protein. What appears here as the V and J calls and clone size reflects TCRdb's work, not the paper's. Here the sample spans 700,000 or so distinct CDR3 sequences, around 30% being singletons. Sequenced here: peripheral blood mononuclear cells (PBMCs), sampled when the disease was refractory, from a patient treated with antithyroid drugs. The receptor was isolated from a female donor with Graves disease.

The CDR3 loop reads CASRQDRVGPYEQYF. The CDR3, as DNA: TGTGCCAGCAGACAAGACAGGGTAGGCCCCTACGAGCAGTACTTC. This chain connects TRBV2 to TRBJ2-7; 7 bases match TRBD1. CDR1 is SNHLY and CDR2 is FYNNEI in the germline V gene. Trimming at V came to 6 bases and at J to 2 bases, leaving 10 bases not matched to a gene. The CDR3 covers 15 residues. Supplemented by reference TRBV2 and TRBJ2-7, the full variable domain reads EPEVTQTPSHQVTQMGQEVILRCVPISNHLYFYWYRQILGQKVEFLVSFYNNEISEKSEIFDDQFSVERPDGSNFTLKIRSTKLEDSAMYFCASRQDRVGPYEQYFGPGTRLTVT.